A selection of T cell receptor beta chains follows, all from one sample in a study of metastatic and nonmetastatic thyroid tumors. TCRdb reprocessed the PCR reads via MiXCR. The profile shows around 20,000 clones, 32% of them singletons. Sequenced material: adjacent normal tissue. The receptor set was obtained from a female donor with papillary thyroid cancer or a benign thyroid nodule (not recorded which). Some clones in this sample may be carry-over from other donors' samples. Both conserved end residues are part of each CDR3. A D gene is named only where the DNA matches it firmly. Rows give clone size only sometimes, using once, few, many, or a class for an expanded clone.

>many|TRBJ1-5|.|TRBV6-1
CASSERGSDQPQHF
TGTGCCAGCAGTGAAAGGGGGTCAGATCAGCCCCAGCATTTT
>.|TRBJ2-7|.|TRBV12-3/TRBV12-4
CASSFRGYRYEQYF
TGTGCCAGCAGTTTCAGAGGGTACCGCTACGAGCAGTACTTC
>few|TRBJ2-2|TRBD2|TRBV4-3
CASSPLAGGDTGELFF
TGCGCCAGCAGCCCCCTAGCGGGAGGCGACACCGGGGAGCTGTTTTTT
>few|TRBJ2-2|.|TRBV10-2
CASSPGTKNTGELFF
TGCGCCAGCAGCCCCGGGACCAAGAACACCGGGGAGCTGTTTTTT
>.|TRBJ1-1|.|TRBV12-5
CASGLFRNTEAFF
TGTGCTAGTGGTTTGTTCCGGAACACTGAAGCTTTCTTT
>.|TRBJ1-2|.|TRBV20-1
CSAIQGNLDGYTF
TGCAGTGCTATACAGGGTAATCTCGATGGCTACACCTTC
>many|TRBJ2-7|.|TRBV3-1
CASSQDSEQYF
TGTGCCAGCAGCCAAGATAGCGAGCAGTACTTC
>medium-sized|TRBJ1-1|.|TRBV19
CASSILGGAGTEAFF
TGTGCCAGTAGTATTTTGGGGGGCGCAGGCACTGAAGCTTTCTTT
>.|TRBJ2-2|.|TRBV25-1
CASSGHREVGELFF
TGTGCCAGCAGTGGACACAGGGAGGTCGGGGAGCTGTTTTTT
>.|TRBJ2-7|.|TRBV7-2
CASSLRGGTYEQYF
TGTGCCAGCAGCTTAAGGGGGGGAACCTACGAGCAGTACTTC
>.|TRBJ1-2|.|TRBV7-2
CASSLGPQNYGYTF
TGTGCCAGCAGCTTAGGCCCACAAAACTATGGCTACACCTTC
>many|TRBJ2-7|.|TRBV5-1
CASSLTDPGFGEQYF
TGCGCCAGCAGCTTGACAGACCCGGGGTTTGGCGAGCAGTACTTC
>many|TRBJ1-1|TRBD1|TRBV12-3/TRBV12-4
CASSPRQGRTEAFF
TGTGCCAGCAGTCCCCGACAGGGGAGAACTGAAGCTTTCTTT
>.|TRBJ1-1|TRBD1|TRBV6-1
CASEGFLGRGVTEAFF
TGTGCCAGTGAAGGTTTTCTGGGCAGGGGGGTCACTGAAGCTTTCTTT
>few|TRBJ1-1|.|TRBV15
CATSRDNKGTEAFF
TGTGCCACCAGCAGAGATAACAAGGGGACTGAAGCTTTCTTT
>many|TRBJ2-3|TRBD2|TRBV7-6
CASSLYTSGGPMGADTQYF
TGTGCCAGCAGCTTATATACTAGCGGGGGGCCCATGGGTGCAGATACGCAGTATTTT
>many|TRBJ2-5|TRBD2|TRBV5-4
CASSAGTSGRETQYF
TGTGCCAGCAGCGCGGGGACTAGCGGCAGAGAGACCCAGTACTTC
>.|TRBJ2-1|TRBD2|TRBV4-1
CASSQSSGRANEQFF
TGCGCCAGCAGCCAATCTAGCGGGAGGGCCAATGAGCAGTTCTTC
>once|TRBJ1-1|.|TRBV5-1
CASSLEMSTEAFF
TGCGCCAGCAGTCTGGAGATGAGCACTGAAGCTTTCTTT
>few|TRBJ2-7|TRBD1|TRBV6-1
CASSEASGGEQYF
TGTGCCAGCAGTGAAGCGTCAGGGGGCGAGCAGTACTTC
>.|TRBJ1-2|.|TRBV4-3
CASSQDLGRMASGYTF
TGCGCCAGCAGCCAAGATTTGGGGCGGATGGCGTCCGGCTACACCTTC
>.|TRBJ1-5|.|TRBV5-1
CASSLTGQGNQPQHF
TGCGCCAGCAGCTTGACCGGCCAGGGGAATCAGCCCCAGCATTTT
>.|TRBJ2-1|TRBD2|TRBV11-2
CASSQGLAGNNEQFF
TGTGCCAGCAGCCAGGGACTAGCGGGAAACAATGAGCAGTTCTTC
>.|TRBJ1-2|.|TRBV6-9
CASSYPPQFMGGYTF
TGTGCCAGCAGTTACCCTCCTCAATTCATGGGGGGCTACACCTTC
>few|TRBJ1-6|.|TRBV6-5
CASSLGQGFRSPLHF
TGTGCCAGCAGTTTGGGTCAGGGGTTTCGTTCACCCCTCCACTTT
>.|TRBJ2-3|.|TRBV11-3
CASSNPQSDTQYF
TGTGCCAGCAGCAACCCCCAGTCAGATACGCAGTATTTT
>once|TRBJ1-1|TRBD1|TRBV20-1
CSARDVTDRDLEAFF
TGCAGTGCTAGAGATGTAACCGACAGGGATCTTGAAGCTTTCTTT
>.|TRBJ2-2|TRBD2|TRBV20-1
CSAQAGGPTGELFF
TGCAGTGCCCAAGCGGGAGGGCCCACCGGGGAGCTGTTTTTT
>many|TRBJ1-1|.|TRBV6-2/TRBV6-3
CASSYGGGTEAFF
TGTGCCAGCAGTTACGGGGGAGGGACTGAAGCTTTCTTT
>few|TRBJ2-3|TRBD1|TRBV6-1
CASSPQGEYTDTQYF
TGTGCCAGCAGTCCACAGGGGGAATACACAGATACGCAGTATTTT
>many|TRBJ2-7|.|TRBV18
CASSPPQRGGLSYEQYF
TGTGCCAGCTCACCTCCTCAGAGGGGGGGTCTCTCCTACGAGCAGTACTTC
>.|TRBJ1-1|TRBD1|TRBV4-1
CASSQRQGGSAFF
TGCGCCAGCAGCCAGCGGCAGGGGGGTTCGGCTTTCTTT
>.|TRBJ2-1|.|TRBV5-1
CASSTDLRQFF
TGCGCCAGCAGCACGGACTTAAGGCAGTTCTTC
>.|TRBJ2-5|.|TRBV27
CASSLEKQETQYF
TGTGCCAGCAGTTTGGAGAAACAAGAGACCCAGTACTTC
>.|TRBJ1-5|.|TRBV13
CASSLRGEGDQPQHF
TGTGCCAGCAGCTTACGGGGAGAGGGCGATCAGCCCCAGCATTTT
>few|TRBJ2-7|TRBD1|TRBV6-1
CASSRDRNTYEQYF
TGTGCCAGCAGTAGGGACAGGAATACCTACGAGCAGTACTTC
>many|TRBJ1-4|.|TRBV9
CASSADGAGLNEKLFF
TGTGCCAGCAGCGCCGACGGGGCAGGGTTAAATGAAAAACTGTTTTTT
>few|TRBJ1-1|.|TRBV19
CASSRKIPGSTEAFF
TGTGCCAGTAGTAGGAAGATTCCAGGGAGCACTGAAGCTTTCTTT
>few|TRBJ1-1|.|TRBV7-2
CASSSAPKMNTEAFF
TGTGCCAGCAGCTCAGCCCCCAAAATGAACACTGAAGCTTTCTTT
>medium-sized|TRBJ2-7|TRBD1|TRBV10-2
CASRPDRSGYEQYF
TGCGCCAGCAGACCGGACAGGTCTGGGTACGAGCAGTACTTC
>medium-sized|TRBJ2-3|TRBD2|TRBV12-3/TRBV12-4
CATGAGGGTDTQYF
TGTGCCACAGGAGCGGGGGGGGGCACAGATACGCAGTATTTT
>medium-sized|TRBJ1-6|.|TRBV4-1
CASSQTTGTGGSPLHF
TGCGCCAGCAGCCAAACAACAGGAACCGGAGGTTCACCCCTCCACTTT
>many|TRBJ2-7|.|TRBV7-9
CASSLGGGEQYF
TGTGCCAGCAGCTTGGGGGGAGGCGAGCAGTACTTC
>.|TRBJ1-6|TRBD1|TRBV18
CASSPRDSPNSPLHF
TGTGCCAGCTCACCGAGGGACAGTCCTAATTCACCCCTCCACTTT
>.|TRBJ2-1|.|TRBV6-2/TRBV6-3
CASSYRSTYNEQFF
TGTGCCAGCAGTTACAGGTCCACCTACAATGAGCAGTTCTTC
>few|TRBJ2-1|TRBD1|TRBV11-2
CASSSGTGQFNNEQFF
TGTGCCAGCAGCTCCGGGACAGGGCAATTTAACAATGAGCAGTTCTTC
>few|TRBJ1-1|.|TRBV6-1
CASRQVWNTEAFF
TGTGCCAGCAGACAGGTGTGGAACACTGAAGCTTTCTTT
>.|TRBJ2-7|.|TRBV7-2
CASSPGPYYEQYF
TGTGCCAGCAGCCCCGGACCTTACTACGAGCAGTACTTC
>many|TRBJ1-4|.|TRBV12-5
CAGKKGFGEKLFF
TGTGCTGGGAAGAAAGGGTTCGGTGAAAAACTGTTTTTT
>.|TRBJ1-4|.|TRBV6-9
CASSLRPPGEKLFF
TGTGCCAGCAGCTTAAGACCTCCAGGGGAAAAACTGTTTTTT
>medium-sized|TRBJ1-2|.|TRBV7-6
CASSLVEGLRGYTF
TGTGCCAGCAGCTTAGTGGAGGGACTACGTGGCTACACCTTC